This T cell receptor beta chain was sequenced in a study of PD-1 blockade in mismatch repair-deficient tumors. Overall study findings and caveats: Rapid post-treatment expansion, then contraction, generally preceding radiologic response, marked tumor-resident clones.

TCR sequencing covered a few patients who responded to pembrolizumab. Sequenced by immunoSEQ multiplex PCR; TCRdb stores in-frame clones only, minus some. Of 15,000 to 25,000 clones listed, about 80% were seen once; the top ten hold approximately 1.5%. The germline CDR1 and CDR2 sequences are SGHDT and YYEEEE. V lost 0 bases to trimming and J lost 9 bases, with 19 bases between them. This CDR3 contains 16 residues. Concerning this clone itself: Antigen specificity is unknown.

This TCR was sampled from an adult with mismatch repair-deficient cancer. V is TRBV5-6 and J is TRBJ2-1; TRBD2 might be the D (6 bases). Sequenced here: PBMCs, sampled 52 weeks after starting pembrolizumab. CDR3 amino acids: CASSLEGPDLAAEQFF. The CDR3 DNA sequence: TGTGCCAGCAGCTTGGAAGGACCCGATTTAGCGGCTGAGCAGTTCTTC.